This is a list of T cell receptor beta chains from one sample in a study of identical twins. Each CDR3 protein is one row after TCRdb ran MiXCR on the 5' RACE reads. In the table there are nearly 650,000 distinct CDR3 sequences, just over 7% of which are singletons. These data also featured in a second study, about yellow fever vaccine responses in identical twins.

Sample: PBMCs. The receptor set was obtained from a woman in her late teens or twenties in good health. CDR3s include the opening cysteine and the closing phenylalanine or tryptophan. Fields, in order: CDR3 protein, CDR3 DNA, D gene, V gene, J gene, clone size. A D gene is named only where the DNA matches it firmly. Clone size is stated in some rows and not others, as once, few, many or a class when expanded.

CDR3: CASSHRTDSGNTIYF
DNA: TGTGCCAGCAGTCACCGGACCGACTCTGGAAACACCATATATTTT
D: NA
V: TRBV12-3/TRBV12-4
J: TRBJ1-3
size: NA

CDR3: CAISDPTGSGANVLTF
DNA: TGTGCCATCAGTGACCCGACAGGGTCTGGGGCCAACGTCCTGACTTTC
D: TRBD1
V: TRBV10-3
J: TRBJ2-6
size: NA

CDR3: CASNPSGGAYEQFF
DNA: TGTGCCAGCAACCCTAGCGGGGGGGCCTATGAGCAGTTCTTC
D: TRBD2
V: TRBV28
J: TRBJ2-1
size: many

CDR3: CASSSTGTDYNEQFF
DNA: TGCGCCAGCAGCTCGACCGGGACGGATTACAATGAGCAGTTCTTC
D: NA
V: TRBV5-1
J: TRBJ2-1
size: few

CDR3: CASSFEGSDTQYF
DNA: TGCGCCAGCAGCTTTGAGGGTTCAGATACGCAGTATTTT
D: NA
V: TRBV5-1
J: TRBJ2-3
size: many

CDR3: CASSRGEGNKQETQYF
DNA: TGCGCCAGCAGCCGAGGTGAGGGGAACAAGCAAGAGACCCAGTACTTC
D: NA
V: TRBV5-1
J: TRBJ2-5
size: NA

CDR3: CASSKTSGSYYNEQFF
DNA: TGTGCCAGCAGCAAAACTAGCGGGAGTTATTACAATGAGCAGTTCTTC
D: TRBD2
V: TRBV5-6
J: TRBJ2-1
size: many

CDR3: CASGGGVSYNEQFF
DNA: TGTGCCAGCGGTGGCGGGGTCTCCTACAATGAGCAGTTCTTC
D: NA
V: TRBV28
J: TRBJ2-1
size: many

CDR3: CASSPGGQGGINEQFF
DNA: TGTGCCAGCAGTCCCGGGGGACAGGGGGGAATCAATGAGCAGTTCTTC
D: TRBD1
V: TRBV12-3/TRBV12-4
J: TRBJ2-1
size: many

CDR3: CASSQDLGGYEQYF
DNA: TGTGCCAGCAGCCAAGATCTGGGGGGTTACGAGCAGTACTTC
D: NA
V: TRBV14
J: TRBJ2-7
size: few

CDR3: CASKPGTSGSGELFF
DNA: TGTGCCAGCAAGCCCGGGACTAGCGGTTCCGGGGAGCTGTTTTTT
D: TRBD2
V: TRBV28
J: TRBJ2-2
size: few

CDR3: CASCRDPNTEAFF
DNA: TGTGCCAGCTGCAGGGACCCGAACACTGAAGCTTTCTTT
D: NA
V: TRBV6-1
J: TRBJ1-1
size: NA

CDR3: CASSQPTERADYEQYF
DNA: TGTGCCAGCAGCCAGCCGACGGAGCGGGCCGACTACGAGCAGTACTTC
D: NA
V: TRBV12-3/TRBV12-4
J: TRBJ2-7
size: NA

CDR3: CASSAIQGRRSSYEQYF
DNA: TGTGCCAGCAGCGCGATACAGGGCCGAAGGAGCTCCTACGAGCAGTACTTC
D: NA
V: TRBV7-9
J: TRBJ2-7
size: few

CDR3: CASSEERLAGAYEQYF
DNA: TGTGCCAGCAGTGAAGAAAGGTTGGCAGGAGCCTACGAGCAGTACTTC
D: NA
V: TRBV2
J: TRBJ2-7
size: few

CDR3: CASSPGASSYNEQFF
DNA: TGTGCCAGCTCACCCGGGGCGAGCTCCTACAATGAGCAGTTCTTC
D: NA
V: TRBV18
J: TRBJ2-1
size: NA

CDR3: CASSSLWTDTQYF
DNA: TGCGCCAGCAGCTCGCTTTGGACAGATACGCAGTATTTT
D: NA
V: TRBV5-1
J: TRBJ2-3
size: many

CDR3: CASSPLAGGLEQYF
DNA: TGTGCCAGCAGCCCGCTAGCGGGAGGGCTGGAGCAGTACTTC
D: TRBD2
V: TRBV5-5
J: TRBJ2-7
size: NA

CDR3: CASSSGGGQSNTGELFF
DNA: TGCGCCAGCAGCTCAGGCGGGGGACAGTCGAACACCGGGGAGCTGTTTTTT
D: NA
V: TRBV5-1
J: TRBJ2-2
size: many

CDR3: CASSLRGTFKETQYF
DNA: TGTGCCAGCAGTTTAAGGGGTACATTTAAAGAGACCCAGTACTTC
D: NA
V: TRBV12-3/TRBV12-4
J: TRBJ2-5
size: NA

CDR3: CASSNVRGAGELFF
DNA: TGTGCCAGCAGTAACGTTCGAGGGGCCGGGGAGCTGTTTTTT
D: NA
V: TRBV2
J: TRBJ2-2
size: many

CDR3: CASSLVPGGNSGANVLTF
DNA: TGCGCCAGCAGCTTGGTCCCAGGGGGTAACTCTGGGGCCAACGTCCTGACTTTC
D: TRBD1
V: TRBV5-1
J: TRBJ2-6
size: few